This T cell receptor (beta chain) is drawn from a study of cytomegalovirus exposure and HLA in healthy donors. Study-wide results and caveats: Later, TCR association rates were found to vary by HLA locus, highest for DRB1 and lowest for HLA-C.

The CDR3 totals 15 residues. Trimming cost V 5 bases and J 3 bases, with 13 bases left between them. Germline V lookup: CDR1 MNHEY, CDR2 SVGAGI. The PCR ran on 60 Vbeta and 13 Jbeta primers. Some clones are missing from TCRdb's copy, which holds only in-frame ones; the method was immunoSEQ multiplex PCR. In all, the sample yields 95,000 to 110,000 clones. Remarks on this clone: Its antigen is undetermined.

The chain uses TRBV6-5 and TRBJ2-2; D is perhaps TRBD2 (6 bases). The material sequenced was PBMCs. This TCR came from a man aged 40-49 years in good health and CMV-seronegative. The CDR3 loop reads CASSPTWGDTGELFF. The CDR3 DNA reads TGTGCCAGCAGTCCTACCTGGGGGGACACCGGGGAGCTGTTTTTT.